This TCR beta chain was sequenced for a study of blood T cell repertoires in COVID-19 (dated by TCRdb to the early 2020s). General notes on the study: The collaborator samples originated in the United States, Italy and Spain and spanned the acute and convalescent phases of COVID-19. The prospective study material was composed of cDNA or gDNA derived from T cells, B-cell-depleted T cells, or PBMCs. Deeply sampled blood TCRbeta repertoires from subjects exposed to, actively infected with, or recovered from COVID-19 were included in the dataset. A freely available public database, intended as a resource for researchers studying the immune response to SARS-CoV-2, is where the repertoires were released. Samples came from the ongoing ImmuneRACE study (first 160 participants) plus 1,254 subjects from 6 global collaborators. The sample metadata nearly always contained a de-identified subject ID, COVID-19 status, age in years and sex. Where HLA class I and class II types were available, the types were taken from metadata supplied by the sample provider, not from assay-based typing. The study at large found these results: How much clinical and demographic metadata was included differed by source and by participant, and the metadata was provided uncurated.

On this clone itself: What antigen it recognizes has not been identified. No quality values exist for individual bases; no much larger clone is one base distant.

TCRbeta CDR3 regions were amplified from genomic DNA using the immunoSEQ Assay, a bias-controlled multiplex PCR. The published analysis was carried out like this. Within the assay, amplification of reference gene primers was used to estimate how many nucleated cells each sample contained. Sequence reads were collapsed and filtered to measure the absolute abundance of every unique TCRbeta CDR3 rearrangement. For each sample, productive Simpson clonality was calculated as the square root of Simpson's diversity index over productive rearrangements. In TCRdb, the immuneACCESS table is reduced to in-frame sequences with V and J assigned. These tables do not hold every clone; where another copy was compared, an unresolved V gene accounts for under half, and the others remain unexplained. V and J calls and clone size follow that table, whereas D and trimming were derived from the DNA. Counted in this sample were 300,000 to 450,000 clones; more than 70% of them appeared once. The ten biggest clones cover just under 4% of the sample.

In Seattle, one collaborating source enrolled patients while the infection was active and tracked those patients longitudinally over the course of disease. Each collaborating institution followed its own protocols to collect whole blood in K2EDTA tubes. For TCRbeta analysis, collaborators shipped samples as frozen whole blood, isolated PBMCs, or DNA extracted from either of those sample types. CDR3 length: 11 amino acids, cysteine to phenylalanine. The entry retains the CDR3 DNA only, 33 bases that are in frame from base 1. CDR1 is given as MNHEY and CDR2 as SVGAGI, both from the germline V gene. V loses 6 bases of germline sequence and J loses 5 bases, and the interval between the two ends is 5 bases.

This sequence originates from a woman in her sixties with COVID-19, enrolled during active disease. The sequence is built from TRBV6-5 and TRBJ1-5, with no D gene named confidently. The sequencing input was peripheral blood. The CDR3 corresponds to CASSQYQPQHF. The DNA sequence follows: TGTGCCAGCAGCCAGTATCAGCCCCAGCATTTT.